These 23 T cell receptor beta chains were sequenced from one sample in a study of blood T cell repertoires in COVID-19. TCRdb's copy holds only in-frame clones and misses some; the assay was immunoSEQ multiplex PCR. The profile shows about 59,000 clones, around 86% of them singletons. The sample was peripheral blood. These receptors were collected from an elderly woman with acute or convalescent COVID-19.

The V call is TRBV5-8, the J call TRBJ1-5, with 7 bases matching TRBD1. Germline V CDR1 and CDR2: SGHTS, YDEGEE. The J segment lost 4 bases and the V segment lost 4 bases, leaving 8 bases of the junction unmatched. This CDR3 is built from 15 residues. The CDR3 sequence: CASSTDRAANQPQHF. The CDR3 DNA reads TGTGCCAGCAGCACAGACAGGGCGGCGAATCAGCCCCAGCATTTT. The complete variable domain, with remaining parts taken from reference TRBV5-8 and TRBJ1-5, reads EAGVTQSPTHLIKTRGQQATLRCSPISGHTSVYWYQQALGLGLQFLLWYDEGEERNRGNFPPRFSGRQFPNYSSELNVNALELEDSALYLCASSTDRAANQPQHFGDGTRLSIL.

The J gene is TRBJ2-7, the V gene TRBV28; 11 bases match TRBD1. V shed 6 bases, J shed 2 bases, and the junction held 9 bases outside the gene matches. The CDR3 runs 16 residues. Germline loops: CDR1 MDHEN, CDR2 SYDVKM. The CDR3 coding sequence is TGTGCCAGCAGCCCTCGGACAGGGGGCGCTCCCTACGAGCAGTACTTC. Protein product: CASSPRTGGAPYEQYF.

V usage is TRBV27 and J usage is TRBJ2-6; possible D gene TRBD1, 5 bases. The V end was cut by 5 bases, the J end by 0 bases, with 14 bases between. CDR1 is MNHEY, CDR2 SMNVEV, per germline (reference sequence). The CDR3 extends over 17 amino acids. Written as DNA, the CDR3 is TGTGCCAGCAGTACGACAGTGCCCGGCTCTGGGGCCAACGTCCTGACTTTC. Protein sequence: CASSTTVPGSGANVLTF.

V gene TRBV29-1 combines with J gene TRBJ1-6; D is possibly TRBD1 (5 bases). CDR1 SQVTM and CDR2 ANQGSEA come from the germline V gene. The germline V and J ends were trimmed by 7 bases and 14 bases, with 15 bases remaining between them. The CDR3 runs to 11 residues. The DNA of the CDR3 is TGCAGCGGCCTGTGGGGGGTGGCCCTCCACTTT. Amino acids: CSGLWGVALHF.

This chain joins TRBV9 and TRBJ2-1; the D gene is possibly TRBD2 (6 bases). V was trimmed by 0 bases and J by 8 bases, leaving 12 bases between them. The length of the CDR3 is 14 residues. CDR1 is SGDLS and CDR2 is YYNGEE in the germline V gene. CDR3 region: CASSVVSGRDEQFF. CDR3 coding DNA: TGTGCCAGCAGCGTAGTGTCCGGGAGAGATGAGCAGTTCTTC.

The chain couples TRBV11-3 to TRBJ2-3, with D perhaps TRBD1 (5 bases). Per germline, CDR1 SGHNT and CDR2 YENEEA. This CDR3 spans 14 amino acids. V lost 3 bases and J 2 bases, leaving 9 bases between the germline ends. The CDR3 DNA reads TGTGCCAGCAGCTTGGGGCGGACCACAGATACGCAGTATTTT. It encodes CASSLGRTTDTQYF.

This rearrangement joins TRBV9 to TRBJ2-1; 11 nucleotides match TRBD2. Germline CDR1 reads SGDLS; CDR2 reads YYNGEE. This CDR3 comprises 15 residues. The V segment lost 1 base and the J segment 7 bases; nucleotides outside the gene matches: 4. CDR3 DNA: TGTGCCAGCAGCGTAACTAGCGGGAGTAGAAATGAGCAGTTCTTC. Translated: CASSVTSGSRNEQFF.

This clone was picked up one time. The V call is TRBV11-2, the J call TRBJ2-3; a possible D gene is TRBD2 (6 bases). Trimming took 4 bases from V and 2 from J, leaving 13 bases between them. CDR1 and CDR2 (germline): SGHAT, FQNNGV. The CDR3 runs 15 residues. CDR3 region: CASSWGVYATDTQYF. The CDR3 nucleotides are TGTGCCAGCAGCTGGGGGGTGTATGCCACAGATACGCAGTATTTT.

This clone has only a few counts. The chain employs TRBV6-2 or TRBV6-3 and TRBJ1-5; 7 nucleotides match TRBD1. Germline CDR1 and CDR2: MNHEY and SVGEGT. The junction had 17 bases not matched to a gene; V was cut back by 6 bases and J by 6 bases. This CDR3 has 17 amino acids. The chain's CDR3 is CASSEVPTGWDPQPQHF. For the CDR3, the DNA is TGTGCCAGCAGCGAGGTTCCGACAGGGTGGGACCCTCAGCCCCAGCATTTT.

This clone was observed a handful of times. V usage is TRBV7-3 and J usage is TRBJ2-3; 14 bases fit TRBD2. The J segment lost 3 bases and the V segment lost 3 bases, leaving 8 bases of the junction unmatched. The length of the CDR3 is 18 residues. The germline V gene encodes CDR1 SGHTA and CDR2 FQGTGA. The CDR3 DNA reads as TGTGCCAGCAGCTTGCTAACCGGGACTAGCGGGGGAACAGATACGCAGTATTTT. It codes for CASSLLTGTSGGTDTQYF.

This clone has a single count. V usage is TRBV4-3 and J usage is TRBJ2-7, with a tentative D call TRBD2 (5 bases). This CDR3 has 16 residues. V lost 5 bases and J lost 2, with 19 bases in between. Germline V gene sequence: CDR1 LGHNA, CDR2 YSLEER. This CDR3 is CASSFLPNSEAYEQYF. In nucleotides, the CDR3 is TGCGCCAGCAGCTTCCTCCCTAATAGCGAGGCCTACGAGCAGTACTTC.

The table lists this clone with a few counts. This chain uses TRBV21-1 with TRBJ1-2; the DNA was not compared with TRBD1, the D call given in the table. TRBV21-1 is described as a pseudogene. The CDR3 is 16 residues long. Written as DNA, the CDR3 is TGTGCCAGCAGCAAAGCTCCTCAGGACAGAGGGTATGGCTACACCTTC. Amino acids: CASSKAPQDRGYGYTF.

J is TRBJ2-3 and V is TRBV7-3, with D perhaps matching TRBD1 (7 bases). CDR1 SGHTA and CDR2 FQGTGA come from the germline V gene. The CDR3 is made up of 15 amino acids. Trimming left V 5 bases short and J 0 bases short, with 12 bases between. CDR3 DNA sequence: TGTGCCAGCAGCCGGGCAGGGGGGAGCACAGATACGCAGTATTTT. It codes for CASSRAGGSTDTQYF. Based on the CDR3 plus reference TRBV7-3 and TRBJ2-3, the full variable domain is GAGVSQTPSNKVTEKGKYVELRCDPISGHTALYWYRQSLGQGPEFLIYFQGTGAADDSGLPNDRFFAVRPEGSVSTLKIQRTERGDSAVYLCASSRAGGSTDTQYFGPGTRLTVL.

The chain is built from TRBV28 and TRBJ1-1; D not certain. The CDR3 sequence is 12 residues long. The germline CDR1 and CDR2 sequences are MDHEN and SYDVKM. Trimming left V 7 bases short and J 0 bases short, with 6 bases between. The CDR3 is CASTTLNTEAFF. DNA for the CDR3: TGTGCCAGCACGACACTGAACACTGAAGCTTTCTTT.

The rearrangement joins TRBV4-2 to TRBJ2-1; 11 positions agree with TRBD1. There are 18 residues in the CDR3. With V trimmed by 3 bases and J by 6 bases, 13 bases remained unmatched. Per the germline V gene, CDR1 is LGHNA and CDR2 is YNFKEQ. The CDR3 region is CASSQIGTGGSSINEQFF. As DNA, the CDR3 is TGTGCCAGCAGCCAGATAGGGACAGGGGGGTCCTCCATCAATGAGCAGTTCTTC.

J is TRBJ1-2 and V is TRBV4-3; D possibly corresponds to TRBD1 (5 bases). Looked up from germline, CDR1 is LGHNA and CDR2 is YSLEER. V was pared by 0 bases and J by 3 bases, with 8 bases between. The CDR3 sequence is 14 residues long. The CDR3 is CASSQEGGDYGYTF. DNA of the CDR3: TGCGCCAGCAGCCAAGAGGGAGGGGACTATGGCTACACCTTC.

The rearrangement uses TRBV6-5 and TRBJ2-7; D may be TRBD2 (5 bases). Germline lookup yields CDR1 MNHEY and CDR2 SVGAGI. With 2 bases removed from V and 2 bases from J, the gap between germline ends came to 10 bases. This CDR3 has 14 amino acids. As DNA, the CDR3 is TGTGCCAGCAGTTACGGTGAGCGGCCCTACGAGCAGTACTTC. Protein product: CASSYGERPYEQYF.

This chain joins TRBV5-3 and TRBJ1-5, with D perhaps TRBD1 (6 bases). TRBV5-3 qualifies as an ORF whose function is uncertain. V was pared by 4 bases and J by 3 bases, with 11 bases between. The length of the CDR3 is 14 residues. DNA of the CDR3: TGTGCCAGAAGCCTGAGGGGGTTCAATCAGCCCCAGCATTTT. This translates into CARSLRGFNQPQHF.

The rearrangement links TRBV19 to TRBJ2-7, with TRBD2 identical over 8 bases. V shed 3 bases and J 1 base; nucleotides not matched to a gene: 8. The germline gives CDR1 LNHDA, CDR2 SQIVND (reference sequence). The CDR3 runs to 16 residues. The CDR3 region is CASSISGASTSYEQYF. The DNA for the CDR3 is TGTGCCAGTAGTATTAGCGGGGCGTCAACGTCCTACGAGCAGTACTTC.

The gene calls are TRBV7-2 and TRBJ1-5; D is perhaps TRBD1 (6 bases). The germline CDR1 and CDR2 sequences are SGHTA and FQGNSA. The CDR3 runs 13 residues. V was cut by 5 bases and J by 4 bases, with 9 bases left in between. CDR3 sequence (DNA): TGTGCCAGCAGCCCCCAGGGGAATCAGCCCCAGCATTTT. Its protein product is CASSPQGNQPQHF.

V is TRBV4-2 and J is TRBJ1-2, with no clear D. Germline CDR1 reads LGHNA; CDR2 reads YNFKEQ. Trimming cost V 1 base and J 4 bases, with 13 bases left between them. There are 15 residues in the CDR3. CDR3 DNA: TGTGCCAGCAGCCAAGTAGCCGCGGAAGGCTATGGCTACACCTTC. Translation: CASSQVAAEGYGYTF.

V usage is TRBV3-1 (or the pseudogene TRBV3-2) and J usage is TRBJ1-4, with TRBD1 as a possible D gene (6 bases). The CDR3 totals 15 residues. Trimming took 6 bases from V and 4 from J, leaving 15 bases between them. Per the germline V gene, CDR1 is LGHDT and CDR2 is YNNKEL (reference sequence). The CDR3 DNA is TGTGCCAGCAGTCAACAGGGAAGGGATAATGAAAAACTGTTTTTT. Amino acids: CASSQQGRDNEKLFF.

The CDR3 is CASSQGRRQGEEKLFF. The CDR3 DNA follows: TGTGCCAGCAGCCAAGGGCGGCGACAGGGAGAAGAAAAACTGTTTTTT. The chain uses TRBV3-1 (or the pseudogene TRBV3-2) and TRBJ1-4, with 7 bases lining up with TRBD1. The CDR3 is made up of 16 amino acids. V was pared by 1 base and J by 8 bases, with 10 bases of the junction left unmatched. CDR1 and CDR2 (germline): LGHDT, YNNKEL (reference sequence).